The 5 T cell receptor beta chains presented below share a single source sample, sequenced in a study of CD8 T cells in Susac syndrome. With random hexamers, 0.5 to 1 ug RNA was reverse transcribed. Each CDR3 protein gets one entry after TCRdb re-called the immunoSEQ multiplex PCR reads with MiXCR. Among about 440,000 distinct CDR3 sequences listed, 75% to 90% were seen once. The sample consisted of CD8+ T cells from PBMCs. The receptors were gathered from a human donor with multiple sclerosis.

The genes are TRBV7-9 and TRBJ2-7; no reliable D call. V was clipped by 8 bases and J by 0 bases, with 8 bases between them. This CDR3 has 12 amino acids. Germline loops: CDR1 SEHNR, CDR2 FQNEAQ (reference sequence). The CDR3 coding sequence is TGTGCCAGCGCTGGGATCTCCTACGAGCAGTACTTC. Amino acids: CASAGISYEQYF.

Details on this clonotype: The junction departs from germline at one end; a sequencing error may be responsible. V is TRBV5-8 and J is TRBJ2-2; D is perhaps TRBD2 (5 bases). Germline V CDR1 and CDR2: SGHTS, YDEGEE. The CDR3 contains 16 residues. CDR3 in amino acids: CTSSPVATHPAGELFF. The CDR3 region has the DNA TGTACCAGCAGCCCCGTAGCGACTCACCCCGCCGGGGAGCTGTTTTTT.

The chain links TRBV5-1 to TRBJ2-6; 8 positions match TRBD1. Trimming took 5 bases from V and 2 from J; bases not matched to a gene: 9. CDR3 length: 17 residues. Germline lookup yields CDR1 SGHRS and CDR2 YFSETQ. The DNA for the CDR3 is TGCGCCAGCAGGGAGAGGACAGGGCTGGCTGGGGCCAACGTCCTGACTTTC. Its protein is CASRERTGLAGANVLTF.

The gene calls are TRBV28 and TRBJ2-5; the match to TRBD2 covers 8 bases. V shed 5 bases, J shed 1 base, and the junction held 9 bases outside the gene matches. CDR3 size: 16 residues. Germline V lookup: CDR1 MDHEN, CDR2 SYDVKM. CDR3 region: CASSTLAGWSQETQYF. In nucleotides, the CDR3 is TGTGCCAGCAGTACTCTAGCGGGCTGGTCCCAAGAGACCCAGTACTTC.

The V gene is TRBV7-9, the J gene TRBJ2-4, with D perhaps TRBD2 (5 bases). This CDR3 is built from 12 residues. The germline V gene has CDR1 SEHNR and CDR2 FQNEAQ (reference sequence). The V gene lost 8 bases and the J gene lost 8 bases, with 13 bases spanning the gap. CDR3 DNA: TGTGCCAGCGCGGTCTCCGGGGACATTCAGTACTTC. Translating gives CASAVSGDIQYF.